The entry below describes one TCR beta chain. As processed by the authors: Scientists estimated how many nucleated cells there were by amplifying reference gene primers. The table came from immunoSEQ multiplex PCR; TCRdb's copy has only in-frame clones and leaves some out. V and J calls and clone size follow that table, whereas D and trimming were derived from the DNA. This table holds hundreds of thousands of clones, around 86% found once. The data belong to a study of blood T cell repertoires in COVID-19. Across the whole study: PBMCs, B-cell-depleted T cells, or T cells were the source of the cDNA or gDNA that made up the material.

Germline V gives CDR1 MRHNA, CDR2 SNTAGT. Losses at the gene ends were 2 bases for V and 6 bases for J; bases not matched to a gene: 8. The CDR3 totals 15 residues. Sequencing was performed on PBMCs or T cells enriched from blood (not recorded which). The sequence was collected from a woman in her 50s who had recovered from COVID-19. This chain uses TRBV6-4 with TRBJ1-2, with 8 positions matching TRBD1. The CDR3 spells CASSDVAGGRNGYTF. CDR3 DNA: TGTGCCAGCAGTGACGTGGCAGGGGGCAGAAATGGCTACACCTTC.